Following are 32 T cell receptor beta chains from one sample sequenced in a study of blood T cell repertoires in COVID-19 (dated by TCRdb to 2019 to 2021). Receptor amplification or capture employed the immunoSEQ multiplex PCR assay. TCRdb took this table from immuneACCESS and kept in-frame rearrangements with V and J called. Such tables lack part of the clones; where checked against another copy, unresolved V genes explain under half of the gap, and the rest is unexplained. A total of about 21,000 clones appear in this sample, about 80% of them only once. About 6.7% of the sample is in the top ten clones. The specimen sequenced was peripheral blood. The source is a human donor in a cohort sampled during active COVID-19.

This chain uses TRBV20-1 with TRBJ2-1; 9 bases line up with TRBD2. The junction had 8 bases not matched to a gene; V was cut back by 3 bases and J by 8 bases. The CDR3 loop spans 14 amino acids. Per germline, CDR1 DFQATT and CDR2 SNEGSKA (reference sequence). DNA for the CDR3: TGCAGTGCTAGTAACAGCGGGGGGCGGCATGAGCAGTTCTTC. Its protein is CSASNSGGRHEQFF.

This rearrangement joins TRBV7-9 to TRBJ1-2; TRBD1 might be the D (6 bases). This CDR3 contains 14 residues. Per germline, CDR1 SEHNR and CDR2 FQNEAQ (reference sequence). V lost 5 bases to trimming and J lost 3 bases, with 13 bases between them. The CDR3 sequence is CASSPGVAHYGYTF. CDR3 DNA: TGTGCCAGCAGCCCAGGGGTGGCCCACTATGGCTACACCTTC.

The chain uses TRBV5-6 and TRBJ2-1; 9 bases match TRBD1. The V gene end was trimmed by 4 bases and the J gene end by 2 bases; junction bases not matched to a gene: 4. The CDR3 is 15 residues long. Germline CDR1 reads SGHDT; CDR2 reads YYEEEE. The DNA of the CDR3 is TGTGCCAGCAGCCCCGGACAGGGGCCCTACAATGAGCAGTTCTTC. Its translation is CASSPGQGPYNEQFF.

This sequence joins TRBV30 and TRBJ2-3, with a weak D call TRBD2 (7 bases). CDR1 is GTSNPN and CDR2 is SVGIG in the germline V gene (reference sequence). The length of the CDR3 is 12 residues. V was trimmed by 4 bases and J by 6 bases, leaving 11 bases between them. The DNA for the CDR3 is TGTGCCTGGACGGGGGGCAGGGATACGCAGTATTTT. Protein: CAWTGGRDTQYF.

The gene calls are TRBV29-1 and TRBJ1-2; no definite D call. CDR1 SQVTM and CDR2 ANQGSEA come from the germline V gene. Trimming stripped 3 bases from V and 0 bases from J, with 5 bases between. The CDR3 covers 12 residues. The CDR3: CSVDTANYGYTF. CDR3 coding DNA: TGCAGCGTTGACACAGCTAACTATGGCTACACCTTC.

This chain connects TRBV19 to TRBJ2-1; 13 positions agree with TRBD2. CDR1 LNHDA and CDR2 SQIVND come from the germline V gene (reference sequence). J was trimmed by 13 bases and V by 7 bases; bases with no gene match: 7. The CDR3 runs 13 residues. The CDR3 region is CASTSTSGGAQFF. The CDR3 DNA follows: TGTGCCAGTACAAGTACTAGCGGGGGGGCACAGTTCTTC. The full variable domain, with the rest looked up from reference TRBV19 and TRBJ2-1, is DGGITQSPKYLFRKEGQNVTLSCEQNLNHDAMYWYRQDPGQGLRLIYYSQIVNDFQKGDIAEGYSVSREKKESFPLTVTSAQKNPTAFYLCASTSTSGGAQFFGPGTRLTVL.

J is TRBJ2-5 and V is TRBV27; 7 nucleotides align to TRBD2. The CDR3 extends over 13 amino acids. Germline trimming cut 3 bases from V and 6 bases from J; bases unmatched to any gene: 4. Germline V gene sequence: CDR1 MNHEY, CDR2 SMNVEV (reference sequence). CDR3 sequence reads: CASSLTRGKTQYF. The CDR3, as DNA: TGTGCCAGCAGTTTGACGCGGGGGAAGACCCAGTACTTC.

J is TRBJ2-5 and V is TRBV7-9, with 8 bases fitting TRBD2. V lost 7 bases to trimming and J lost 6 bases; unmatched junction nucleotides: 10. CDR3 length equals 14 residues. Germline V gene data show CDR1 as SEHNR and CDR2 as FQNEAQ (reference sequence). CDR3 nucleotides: TGTGCCAGCAAGCTCGGGGGGGGCCTAAAGACCCAGTACTTC. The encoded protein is CASKLGGGLKTQYF. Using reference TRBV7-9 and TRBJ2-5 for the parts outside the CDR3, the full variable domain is DTGVSQNPRHKITKRGQNVTFRCDPISEHNRLYWYRQTLGQGPEFLTYFQNEAQLEKSRLLSDRFSAERPKGSFSTLEIQRTEQGDSAMYLCASKLGGGLKTQYFGPGTRLLVL.

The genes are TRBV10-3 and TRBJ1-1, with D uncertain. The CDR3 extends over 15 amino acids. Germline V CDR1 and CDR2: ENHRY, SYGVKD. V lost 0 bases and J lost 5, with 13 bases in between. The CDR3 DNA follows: TGTGCCATCAGTGAGTCTACTGCGTCGGTTACTGAAGCTTTCTTT. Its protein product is CAISESTASVTEAFF.

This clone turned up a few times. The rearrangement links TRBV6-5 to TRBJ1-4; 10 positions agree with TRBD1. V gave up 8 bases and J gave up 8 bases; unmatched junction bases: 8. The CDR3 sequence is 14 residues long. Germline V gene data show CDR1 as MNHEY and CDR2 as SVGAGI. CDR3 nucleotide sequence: TGTGCCAGCCGAGGACAGGGGGATAGGGAAAAACTGTTTTTT. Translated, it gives CASRGQGDREKLFF.

CDR3 amino acids: CASGSQETQYF. The CDR3 nucleotides read TGCGCCAGCGGGAGCCAAGAGACCCAGTACTTC. This chain connects TRBV5-1 to TRBJ2-5, with a tentative D call TRBD2 (5 bases). V was cut by 7 bases and J by 1 base, with 5 bases left in between. This CDR3 region has 11 residues. Germline loops: CDR1 SGHRS, CDR2 YFSETQ.

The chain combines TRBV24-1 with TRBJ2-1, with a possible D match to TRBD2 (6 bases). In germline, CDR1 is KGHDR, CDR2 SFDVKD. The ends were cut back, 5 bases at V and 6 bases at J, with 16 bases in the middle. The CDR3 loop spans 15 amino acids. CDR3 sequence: CATSGLGTGPNEQFF. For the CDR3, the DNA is TGTGCCACCAGTGGGCTCGGGACTGGCCCCAATGAGCAGTTCTTC.

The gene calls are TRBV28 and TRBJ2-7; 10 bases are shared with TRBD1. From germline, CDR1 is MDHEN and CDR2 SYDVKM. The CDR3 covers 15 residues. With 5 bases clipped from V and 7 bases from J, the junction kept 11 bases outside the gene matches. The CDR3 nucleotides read TGTGCCAGCAGTATCATTGGGACAGGGGTGGGGGAGCAGTACTTC. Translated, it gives CASSIIGTGVGEQYF.

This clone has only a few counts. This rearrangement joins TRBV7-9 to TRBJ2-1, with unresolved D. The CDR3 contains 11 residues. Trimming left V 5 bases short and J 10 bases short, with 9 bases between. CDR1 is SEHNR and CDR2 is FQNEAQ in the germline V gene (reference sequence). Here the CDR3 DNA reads TGTGCCAGCAGCCACCCTACGGAGCAGTTCTTC. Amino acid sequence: CASSHPTEQFF.

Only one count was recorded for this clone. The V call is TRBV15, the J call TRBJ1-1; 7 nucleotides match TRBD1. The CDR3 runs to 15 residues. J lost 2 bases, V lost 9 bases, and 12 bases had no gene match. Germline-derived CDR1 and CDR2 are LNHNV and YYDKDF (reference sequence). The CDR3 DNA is TGTGCCACTACGCTACCGGGACAGAAAAACACTGAAGCTTTCTTT. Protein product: CATTLPGQKNTEAFF.

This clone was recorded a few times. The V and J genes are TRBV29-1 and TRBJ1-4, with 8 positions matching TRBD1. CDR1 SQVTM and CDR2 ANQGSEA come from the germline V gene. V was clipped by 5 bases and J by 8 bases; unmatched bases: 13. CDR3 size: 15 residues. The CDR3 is CSVNQITGGREKLFF. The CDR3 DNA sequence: TGCAGCGTTAACCAAATTACAGGGGGACGAGAAAAACTGTTTTTT.

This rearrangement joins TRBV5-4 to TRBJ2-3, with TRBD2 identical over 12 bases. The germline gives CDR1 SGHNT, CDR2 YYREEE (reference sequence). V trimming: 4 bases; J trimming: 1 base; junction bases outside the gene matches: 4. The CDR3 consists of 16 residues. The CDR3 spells CASSLRLAGGTDTQYF. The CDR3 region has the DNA TGTGCCAGCAGCCTCCGACTAGCGGGGGGCACAGATACGCAGTATTTT. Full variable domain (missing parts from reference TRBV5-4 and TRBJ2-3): ETGVTQSPTHLIKTRGQQVTLRCSSQSGHNTVSWYQQALGQGPQFIFQYYREEENGRGNFPPRFSGLQFPNYSSELNVNALELDDSALYLCASSLRLAGGTDTQYFGPGTRLTVL.

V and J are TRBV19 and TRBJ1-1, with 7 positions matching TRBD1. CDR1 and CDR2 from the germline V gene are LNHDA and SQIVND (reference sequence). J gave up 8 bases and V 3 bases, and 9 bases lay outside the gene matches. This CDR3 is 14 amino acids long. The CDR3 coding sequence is TGTGCCAGTAGTATTAGTAGGGGGCGGTCGGAAGCTTTCTTT. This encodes CASSISRGRSEAFF.

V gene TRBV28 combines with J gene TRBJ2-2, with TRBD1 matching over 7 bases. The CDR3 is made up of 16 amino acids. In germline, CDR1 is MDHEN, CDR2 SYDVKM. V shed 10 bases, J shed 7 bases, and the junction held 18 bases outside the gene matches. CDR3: CATTITQGVFDGELFF. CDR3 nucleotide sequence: TGTGCCACCACCATCACTCAGGGGGTCTTTGACGGGGAGCTGTTTTTT.

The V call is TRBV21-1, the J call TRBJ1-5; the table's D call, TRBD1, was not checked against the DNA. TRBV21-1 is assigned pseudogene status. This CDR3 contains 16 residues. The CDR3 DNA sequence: TGTGCCAGCAGCCATTCCGGGTGCAGGGTAAATCAGCCCCAGCATTTT. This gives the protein CASSHSGCRVNQPQHF.

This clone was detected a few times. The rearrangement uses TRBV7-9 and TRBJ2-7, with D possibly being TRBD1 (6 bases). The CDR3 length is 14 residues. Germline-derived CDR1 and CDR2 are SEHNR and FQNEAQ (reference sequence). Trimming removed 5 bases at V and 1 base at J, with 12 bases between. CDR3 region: CASSPRDKSYEQYF. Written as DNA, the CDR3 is TGTGCCAGCAGCCCCCGGGACAAATCCTACGAGCAGTACTTC.

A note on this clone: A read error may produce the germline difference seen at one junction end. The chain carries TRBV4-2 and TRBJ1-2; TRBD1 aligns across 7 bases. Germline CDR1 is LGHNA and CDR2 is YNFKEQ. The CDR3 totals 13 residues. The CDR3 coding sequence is TGTGCCAGCAGCCAAACTGATACAGGGGCCTCTAGCTTC. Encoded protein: CASSQTDTGASSF.

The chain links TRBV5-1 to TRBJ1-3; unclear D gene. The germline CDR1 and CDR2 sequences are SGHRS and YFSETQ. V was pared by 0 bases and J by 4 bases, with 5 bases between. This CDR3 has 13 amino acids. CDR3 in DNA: TGCGCCAGCAGCTTGGATCAGGGAAACACCATATATTTT. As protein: CASSLDQGNTIYF. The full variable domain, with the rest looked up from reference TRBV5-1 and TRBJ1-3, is KAGVTQTPRYLIKTRGQQVTLSCSPISGHRSVSWYQQTPGQGLQFLFEYFSETQRNKGNFPGRFSGRQFSNSRSEMNVSTLELGDSALYLCASSLDQGNTIYFGEGSWLTVV.

In DNA, the CDR3 is TGTGCCTGGAGTGGACTGTACACTGAAGCTTTCTTT. It yields the protein CAWSGLYTEAFF. The chain joins TRBV30 to TRBJ1-1, with D unclear. V lost 1 base, J lost 3 bases, and 6 bases lay in between. This CDR3 is built from 12 residues. From germline, CDR1 is GTSNPN and CDR2 SVGIG (reference sequence).

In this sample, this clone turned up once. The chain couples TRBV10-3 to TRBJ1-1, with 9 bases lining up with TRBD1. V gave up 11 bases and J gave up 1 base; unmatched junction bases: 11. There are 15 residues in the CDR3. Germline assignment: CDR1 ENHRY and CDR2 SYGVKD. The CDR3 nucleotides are TGTGCCGCAAAACCGGACAGGGGTGAGAACACTGAAGCTTTCTTT. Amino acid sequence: CAAKPDRGENTEAFF.

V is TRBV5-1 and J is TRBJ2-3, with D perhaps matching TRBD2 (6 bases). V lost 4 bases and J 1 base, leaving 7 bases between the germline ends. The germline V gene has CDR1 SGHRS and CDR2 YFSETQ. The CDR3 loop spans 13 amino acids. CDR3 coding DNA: TGCGCCAGCAGCCCGGGGGGCACAGATACGCAGTATTTT. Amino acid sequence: CASSPGGTDTQYF.

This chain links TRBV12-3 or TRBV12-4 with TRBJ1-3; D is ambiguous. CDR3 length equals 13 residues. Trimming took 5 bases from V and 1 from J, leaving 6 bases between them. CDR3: CASSRGSGNTIYF. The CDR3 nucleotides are TGTGCCAGCAGTAGAGGGTCTGGAAACACCATATATTTT.

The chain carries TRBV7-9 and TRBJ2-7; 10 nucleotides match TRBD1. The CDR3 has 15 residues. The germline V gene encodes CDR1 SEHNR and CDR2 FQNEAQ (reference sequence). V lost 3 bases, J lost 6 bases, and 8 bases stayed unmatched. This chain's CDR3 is CASSFPTGGGGEQYF. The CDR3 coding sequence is TGTGCCAGCAGCTTCCCGACAGGGGGCGGAGGCGAGCAGTACTTC.

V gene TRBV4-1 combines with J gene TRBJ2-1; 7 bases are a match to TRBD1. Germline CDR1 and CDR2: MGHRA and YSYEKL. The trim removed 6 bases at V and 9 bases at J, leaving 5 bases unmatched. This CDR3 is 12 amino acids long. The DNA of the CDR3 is TGCGCCAGCAGACAACAGGGGAGTGAGCAGTTCTTC. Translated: CASRQQGSEQFF.

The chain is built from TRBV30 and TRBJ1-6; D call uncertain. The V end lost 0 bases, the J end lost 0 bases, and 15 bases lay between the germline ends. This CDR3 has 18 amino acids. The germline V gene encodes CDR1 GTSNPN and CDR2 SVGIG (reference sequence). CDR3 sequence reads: CAWSVSRLPSSYNSPLHF. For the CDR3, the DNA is TGTGCCTGGAGTGTATCCCGTCTTCCGAGCTCCTATAATTCACCCCTCCACTTT.

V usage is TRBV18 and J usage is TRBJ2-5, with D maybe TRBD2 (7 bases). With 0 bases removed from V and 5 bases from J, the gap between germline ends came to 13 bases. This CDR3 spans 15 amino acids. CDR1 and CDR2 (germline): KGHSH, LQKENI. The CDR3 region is CASSPPAGAQETQYF. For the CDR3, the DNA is TGTGCCAGCTCACCACCGGCGGGGGCGCAGGAGACCCAGTACTTC.

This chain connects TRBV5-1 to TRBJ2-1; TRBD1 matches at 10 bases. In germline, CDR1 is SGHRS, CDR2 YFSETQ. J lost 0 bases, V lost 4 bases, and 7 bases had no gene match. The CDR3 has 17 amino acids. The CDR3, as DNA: TGCGCCAGCAGCCGATCGACAGGGGGCAGCTCCTACAATGAGCAGTTCTTC. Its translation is CASSRSTGGSSYNEQFF.